This TCR beta chain derives from a study of shared clonotypes between healthy human individuals. General observations from the study: When naive CD4 clonotypes were compared across several donors, roughly 4.9% were shared.

This clone was recorded a few times. Its antigen is undetermined. Method: immunoSEQ multiplex PCR; TCRdb's copy keeps in-frame clones and lacks some. The table shows about 650,000 clones, with over 95% occurring only once. Positively selected for CCR7, the CD45RO-negative cells used as naive CD8 cells excluded terminally differentiated effector memory CD45RA+ cells. V lost 7 bases and J lost 7, with 19 bases in between. The CDR3 extends over 13 amino acids. Germline V gene data show CDR1 as GTSNPN and CDR2 as SVGIG (reference sequence). The receptor was derived from a woman in her twenties or thirties in good health. The chain carries TRBV30 and TRBJ1-1; D may be TRBD1 (6 bases). Sequenced input: naive CD8+ T cells sorted from blood. CDR3 residues: CAYYRDFRDEAFF. CDR3 bases: TGTGCCTATTACAGGGACTTCAGGGATGAAGCTTTCTTT.